A selection of T cell receptor beta chains follows, all from one sample in a study of T cells in Graves' hyperthyroidism and ophthalmopathy. MiXCR, applied by TCRdb to the multiplex PCR reads, yields one record per CDR3 protein. The sample records 500,000 to 600,000 distinct CDR3 sequences, 46% being singletons. Sequenced input: peripheral blood or thyroid tissue (not recorded which). The source of these receptors is an adult woman with Graves' disease, either hyperthyroidism or ophthalmopathy (not recorded which). Both conserved end residues are trimmed from each CDR3. Some rows mark clone size as missing; the rest say once, few, many or name a class of expanded clone.

j_call: TRBJ2-2; cdr3_length: 12; v_call: TRBV4-2; clone_size: many; cdr3_aa: ASSQDGVTGELF
j_call: TRBJ1-5; cdr3_length: 13; v_call: TRBV10-3; clone_size: -; cdr3_aa: AISEFPDSNQPQH
j_call: TRBJ1-3; cdr3_length: 14; v_call: TRBV7-8; clone_size: -; cdr3_aa: ASSATTGILGNTIY
j_call: TRBJ1-5; cdr3_length: 13; v_call: TRBV19; clone_size: -; cdr3_aa: ATARTGRQTQPQH
j_call: TRBJ2-7; cdr3_length: 13; v_call: TRBV3-1; clone_size: few; cdr3_aa: ASSQVTGGPGEQY
j_call: TRBJ2-5; cdr3_length: 14; v_call: TRBV7-8; clone_size: -; cdr3_aa: ASSFAKTSGRETQY
j_call: TRBJ1-1; cdr3_length: 11; v_call: TRBV9; clone_size: -; cdr3_aa: ASSRGDPTEAF
j_call: TRBJ1-5; cdr3_length: 13; v_call: TRBV10-3; clone_size: many; cdr3_aa: AISPTGRDNQPQH
j_call: TRBJ1-5; cdr3_length: 13; v_call: TRBV20-1; clone_size: many; cdr3_aa: SARAEGNFNQPQH
j_call: TRBJ1-6; cdr3_length: 12; v_call: TRBV11-2; clone_size: many; cdr3_aa: ASGLGDLSSPLH
j_call: TRBJ1-2; cdr3_length: 14; v_call: TRBV10-3; clone_size: -; cdr3_aa: AISDFSLRDRGGYT
j_call: TRBJ2-7; cdr3_length: 10; v_call: TRBV20-1; clone_size: -; cdr3_aa: SVLAGWDEQY
j_call: TRBJ1-1; cdr3_length: 11; v_call: TRBV4-2; clone_size: -; cdr3_aa: ASSLFGGPEAF
j_call: TRBJ2-2; cdr3_length: 13; v_call: TRBV13; clone_size: many; cdr3_aa: ASSRSGTKNGELF
j_call: TRBJ1-1; cdr3_length: 17; v_call: TRBV7-2; clone_size: -; cdr3_aa: ASSEPGQGLILRAFGAF
j_call: TRBJ1-3; cdr3_length: 14; v_call: TRBV10-1; clone_size: -; cdr3_aa: ASSDYRAGMKVTIY
j_call: TRBJ1-3; cdr3_length: 9; v_call: TRBV20-1; clone_size: -; cdr3_aa: SAIRGDTIY
j_call: TRBJ1-5; cdr3_length: 13; v_call: TRBV7-6; clone_size: -; cdr3_aa: ASSLYRLSNQPQH
j_call: TRBJ1-3; cdr3_length: 12; v_call: TRBV6-5; clone_size: few; cdr3_aa: ASRDRQGGDTIY
j_call: TRBJ2-5; cdr3_length: 15; v_call: TRBV15; clone_size: -; cdr3_aa: ATSSYLRGRAQETQY
j_call: TRBJ1-5; cdr3_length: 12; v_call: TRBV7-2; clone_size: -; cdr3_aa: ASSTRGSNQPQH
j_call: TRBJ2-5; cdr3_length: 13; v_call: TRBV3-1; clone_size: -; cdr3_aa: ASSQDLTRGETQY
j_call: TRBJ1-6; cdr3_length: 14; v_call: TRBV7-8; clone_size: few; cdr3_aa: ASSLVGSVGDSPLH